The entry that follows covers one T cell receptor (beta chain) sequence. Its antigen is not identified. The ends lost 5 bases at V and 6 bases at J; junction bases unmatched: 10. CDR3 length: 15 amino acids. CDR1 SEHNR and CDR2 FQNEAQ come from the germline V gene (reference sequence). This entry belongs to a study of shared clonotypes between healthy human individuals. Study results and limitations: Specimens sampled were limited to blood, with tissue repertoires likely differing. The study found lower generation probabilities in non-shared clonotypes than in those shared by all four donors. The study found approximately 5% of naive CD4 clonotypes shared across a handful of donors.

Measured with immunoSEQ multiplex PCR; TCRdb has only the in-frame clones, and not every one. The data contain roughly 2.4 million clones, approximately 95% of them singletons. The rearrangement uses TRBV7-9 and TRBJ2-7, with TRBD1 identical over 10 bases. The sample consisted of naive CD4+ T cells sorted from blood. Subset here: CD45RA+ positively selected. The receptor was isolated from a man younger than 30 in good health. The CDR3 region has the DNA TGTGCCAGCAGCCGGAACGGGACAGGGGTTGCCGAGCAGTACTTC. Translated: CASSRNGTGVAEQYF.